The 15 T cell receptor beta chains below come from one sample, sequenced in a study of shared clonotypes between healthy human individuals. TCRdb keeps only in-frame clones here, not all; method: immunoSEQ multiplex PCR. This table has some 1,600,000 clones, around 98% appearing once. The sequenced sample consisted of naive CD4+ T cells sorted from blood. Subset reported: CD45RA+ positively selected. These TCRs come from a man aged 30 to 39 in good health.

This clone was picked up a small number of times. CDR3 region: CASSLEGLAVETQYF. Here the CDR3 DNA reads TGTGCCAGCAGCTTGGAAGGACTAGCTGTTGAGACCCAGTACTTC. V and J are TRBV5-6 and TRBJ2-5; 8 bases align to TRBD2. The CDR3 covers 15 residues. The V and J ends lost 0 bases and 5 bases, in that order; junction bases with no gene match: 6. The germline V gene encodes CDR1 SGHDT and CDR2 YYEEEE.

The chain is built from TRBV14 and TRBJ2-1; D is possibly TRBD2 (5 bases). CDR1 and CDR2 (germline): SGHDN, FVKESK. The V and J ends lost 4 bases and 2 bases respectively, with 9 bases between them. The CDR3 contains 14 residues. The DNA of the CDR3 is TGTGCCAGCAGCCGCGGGTTAACCTACAATGAGCAGTTCTTC. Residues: CASSRGLTYNEQFF.

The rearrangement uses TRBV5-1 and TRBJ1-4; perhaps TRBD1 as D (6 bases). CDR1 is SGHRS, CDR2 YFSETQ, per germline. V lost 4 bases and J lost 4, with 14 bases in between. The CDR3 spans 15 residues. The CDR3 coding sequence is TGCGCCAGCAGCGGCGGGGAGGGGGTTAATGAAAAACTGTTTTTT. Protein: CASSGGEGVNEKLFF.

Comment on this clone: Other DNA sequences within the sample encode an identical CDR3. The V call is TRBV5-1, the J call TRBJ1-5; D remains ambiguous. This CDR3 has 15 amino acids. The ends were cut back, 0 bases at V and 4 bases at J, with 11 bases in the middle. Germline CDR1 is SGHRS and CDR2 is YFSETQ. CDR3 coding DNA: TGCGCCAGCAGCTTGGAGGGAGTCGGTAATCAGCCCCAGCATTTT. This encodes CASSLEGVGNQPQHF.

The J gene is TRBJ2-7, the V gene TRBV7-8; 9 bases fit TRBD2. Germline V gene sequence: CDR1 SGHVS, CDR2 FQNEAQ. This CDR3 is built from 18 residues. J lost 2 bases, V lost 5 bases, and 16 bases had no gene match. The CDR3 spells CASSAATFLAGTPYEQYF. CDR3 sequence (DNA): TGTGCCAGCAGCGCCGCAACCTTCCTAGCGGGAACACCCTACGAGCAGTACTTC.

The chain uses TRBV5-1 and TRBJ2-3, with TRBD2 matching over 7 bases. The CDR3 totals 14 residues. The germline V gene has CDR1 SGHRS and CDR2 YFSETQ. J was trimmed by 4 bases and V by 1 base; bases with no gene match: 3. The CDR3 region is CASSLFAGADTQYF. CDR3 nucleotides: TGCGCCAGCAGCTTGTTTGCGGGAGCAGATACGCAGTATTTT.

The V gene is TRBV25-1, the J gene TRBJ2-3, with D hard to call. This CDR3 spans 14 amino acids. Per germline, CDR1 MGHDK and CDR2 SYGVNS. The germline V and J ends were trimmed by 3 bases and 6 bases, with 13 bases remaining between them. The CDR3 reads CASSDPTPSDTQYF. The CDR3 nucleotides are TGTGCCAGCAGTGACCCCACCCCCTCGGATACGCAGTATTTT.

In DNA form, the CDR3 reads TGTGCCAGCAGTGCCCGTATCCAGGGGGCGCAGAGCGGAAACACCATATATTTT. Protein product: CASSARIQGAQSGNTIYF. The genes are TRBV2 and TRBJ1-3; TRBD1 matches at 8 bases. The CDR3 runs 18 residues. Trimming removed 4 bases from V and 4 bases from J; junction bases left unmatched: 15. The V gene's germline CDR1 is SNHLY and CDR2 FYNNEI.

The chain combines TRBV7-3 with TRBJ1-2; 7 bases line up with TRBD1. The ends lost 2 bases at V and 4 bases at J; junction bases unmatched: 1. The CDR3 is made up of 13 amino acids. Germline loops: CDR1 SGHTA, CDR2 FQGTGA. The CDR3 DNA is TGTGCCAGCAGCTTAGACAGGGCCTATGGCTACACCTTC. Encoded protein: CASSLDRAYGYTF.

The DNA of the CDR3 is TGTGCCAGCAGTGCGAGGCCCGCTGGAAACACCATATATTTT. Protein sequence: CASSARPAGNTIYF. The chain employs TRBV25-1 and TRBJ1-3; no clear D. Per the germline V gene, CDR1 is MGHDK and CDR2 is SYGVNS. V was trimmed by 4 bases and J by 2 bases, leaving 9 bases between them. The CDR3 extends over 14 amino acids.

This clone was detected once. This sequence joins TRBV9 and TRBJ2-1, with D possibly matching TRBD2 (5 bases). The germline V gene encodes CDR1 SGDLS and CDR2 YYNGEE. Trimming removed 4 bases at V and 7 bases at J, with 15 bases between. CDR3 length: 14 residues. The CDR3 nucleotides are TGTGCCAGCAGCCCTAGTCCGAGAGGGAATGAGCAGTTCTTC. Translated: CASSPSPRGNEQFF.

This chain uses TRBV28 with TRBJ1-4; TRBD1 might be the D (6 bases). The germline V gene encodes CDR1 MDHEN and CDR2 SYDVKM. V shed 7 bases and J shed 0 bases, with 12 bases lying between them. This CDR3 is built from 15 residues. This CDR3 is CASNQWTATNEKLFF. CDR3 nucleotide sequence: TGTGCCAGCAACCAATGGACAGCAACTAATGAAAAACTGTTTTTT.

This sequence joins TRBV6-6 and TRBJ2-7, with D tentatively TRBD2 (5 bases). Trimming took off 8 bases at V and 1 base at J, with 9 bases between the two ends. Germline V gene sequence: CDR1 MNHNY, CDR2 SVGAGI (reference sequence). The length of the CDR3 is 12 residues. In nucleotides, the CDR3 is TGTGCCAGCGGCGGGTGGTCCTACGAGCAGTACTTC. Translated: CASGGWSYEQYF.

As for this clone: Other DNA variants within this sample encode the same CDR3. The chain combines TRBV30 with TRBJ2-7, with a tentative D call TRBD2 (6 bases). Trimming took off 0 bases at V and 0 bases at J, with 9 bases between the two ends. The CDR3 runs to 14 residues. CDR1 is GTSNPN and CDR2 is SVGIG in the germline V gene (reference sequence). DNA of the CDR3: TGTGCCTGGAGTGTAGGAGGGCCCTCCTACGAGCAGTACTTC. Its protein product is CAWSVGGPSYEQYF.

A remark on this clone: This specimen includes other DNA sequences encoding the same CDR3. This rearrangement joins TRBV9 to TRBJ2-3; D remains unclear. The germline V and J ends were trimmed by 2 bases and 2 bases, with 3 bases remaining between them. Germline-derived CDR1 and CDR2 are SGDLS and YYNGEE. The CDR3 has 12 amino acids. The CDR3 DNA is TGTGCCAGCAGCGTCTCCACAGATACGCAGTATTTT. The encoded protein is CASSVSTDTQYF.